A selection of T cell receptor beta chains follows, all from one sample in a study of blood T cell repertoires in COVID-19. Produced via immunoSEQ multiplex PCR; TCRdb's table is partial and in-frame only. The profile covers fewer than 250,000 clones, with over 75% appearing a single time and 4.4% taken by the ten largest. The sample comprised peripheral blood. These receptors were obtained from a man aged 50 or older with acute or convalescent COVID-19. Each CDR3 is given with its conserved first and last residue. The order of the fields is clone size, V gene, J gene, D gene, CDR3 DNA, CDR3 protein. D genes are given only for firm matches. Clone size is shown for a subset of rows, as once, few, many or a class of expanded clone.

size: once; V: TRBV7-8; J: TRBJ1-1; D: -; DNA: TGTGCCAGCAGCTTTGGCAGGGGTAGGGGCACTGAAGCTTTCTTT; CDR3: CASSFGRGRGTEAFF
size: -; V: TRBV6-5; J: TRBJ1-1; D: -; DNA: TGTGCCAGCAGGGCGGGTAACACTGAAGCTTTCTTT; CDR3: CASRAGNTEAFF
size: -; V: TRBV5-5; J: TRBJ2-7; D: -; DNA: TGTGCCAGCAGCTTTTTAGGGGCCTACGAGCAGTACTTC; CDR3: CASSFLGAYEQYF
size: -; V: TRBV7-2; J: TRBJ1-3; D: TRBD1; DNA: TGTGCCAGCAGCAGAAGTGTAGGGGGCGTACTCTCTGGAAACACCATATATTTT; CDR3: CASSRSVGGVLSGNTIYF
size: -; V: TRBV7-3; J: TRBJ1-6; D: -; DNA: TGTGCCAGCAGCTTAGGAAGGGGATATAATTCACCCCTCCACTTT; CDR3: CASSLGRGYNSPLHF
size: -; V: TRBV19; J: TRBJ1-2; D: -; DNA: TGTGCCAGTAGGTCGGAGGGCGCCGCAGCCTATGGCTACACCTTC; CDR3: CASRSEGAAAYGYTF
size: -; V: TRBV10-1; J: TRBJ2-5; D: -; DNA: TGCGCCAGCAGTGAAGCGGGTGGAGGATCCCAAGAGACCCAGTACTTC; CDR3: CASSEAGGGSQETQYF
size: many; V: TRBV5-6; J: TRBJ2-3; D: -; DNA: TGTGCCAGCAGCTTGGCGGGGAACACAGATACGCAGTATTTT; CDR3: CASSLAGNTDTQYF
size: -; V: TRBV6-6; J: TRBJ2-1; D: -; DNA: TGTGCCAGCAGACCGTCCAGCTCCTACAATGAGCAGTTCTTC; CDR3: CASRPSSSYNEQFF
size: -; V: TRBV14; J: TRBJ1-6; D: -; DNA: TGTGCCAGCAGCGCGACTCGGGGAGCACCCCTCCACTTT; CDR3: CASSATRGAPLHF
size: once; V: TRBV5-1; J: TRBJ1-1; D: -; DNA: TGCGCCAGCAGCTTTGACATAAGTCGGTTCATGAACACTGAAGCTTTCTTT; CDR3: CASSFDISRFMNTEAFF
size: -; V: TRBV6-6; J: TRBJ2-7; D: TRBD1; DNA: TGTGCCAGCAGTCCTCGGCGGACAGGGACGAACGAGCAGTACTTC; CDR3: CASSPRRTGTNEQYF
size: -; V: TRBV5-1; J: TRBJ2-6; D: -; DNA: TGCGCCAGCAGCTTTTGGCGAGTGGGGAGCTCTGGGGCCAACGTCCTGACTTTC; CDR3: CASSFWRVGSSGANVLTF
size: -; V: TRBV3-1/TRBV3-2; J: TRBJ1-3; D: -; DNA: TGTGCCAGCGGCCGCTCGGAGGGAGGAAACACCATATATTTT; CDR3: CASGRSEGGNTIYF
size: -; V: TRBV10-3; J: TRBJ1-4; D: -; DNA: TGTGCCATCAGTGACCTGGGGGGTCCTAATGAAAAACTGTTTTTT; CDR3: CAISDLGGPNEKLFF
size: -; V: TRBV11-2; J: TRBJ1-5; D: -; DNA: TGTGCCAGCAGCTTAACGGGCAATCAGCCCCAGCATTTT; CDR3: CASSLTGNQPQHF
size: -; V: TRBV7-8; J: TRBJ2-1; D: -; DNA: TGTGCCAGCAGCTTAGAAGGAGGGTATAGACTTAGGCATGAGCAGTTCTTC; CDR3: CASSLEGGYRLRHEQFF
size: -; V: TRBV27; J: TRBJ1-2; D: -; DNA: TGTGCCAGCAGTTTATCGGGAGACACGACTAACTATGGCTACACCTTC; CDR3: CASSLSGDTTNYGYTF
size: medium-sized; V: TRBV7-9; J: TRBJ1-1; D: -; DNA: TGTGCCAGCAGCTTAGTTGAGACACCGGGGGATGCTTTCTTT; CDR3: CASSLVETPGDAFF
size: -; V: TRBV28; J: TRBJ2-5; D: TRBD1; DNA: TGTGCCAGCAGTATATTCAGGGGGGAGACCCAGTACTTC; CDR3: CASSIFRGETQYF
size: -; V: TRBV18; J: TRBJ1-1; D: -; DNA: TGTGCCAGCTCACCACAATGGGGGGGGGACACTGAAGCTTTCTTT; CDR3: CASSPQWGGDTEAFF